Following are 5 T cell receptor beta chains from one sample sequenced in a study of T cells in Graves' hyperthyroidism and ophthalmopathy. RNA transcripts yielded amplified TCR beta CDR3 regions. The study used the HTBI primer set for a first-round RT-PCR of the TCR CDR3. TCRdb redid the calling of the multiplex PCR reads with MiXCR, one entry per CDR3 protein. In the table there are 450,000 to 600,000 distinct CDR3 sequences, around 20% of which are singletons. The sample comprised blood. These receptors were obtained from a man between 35 and 55 years old with Graves' ophthalmopathy.

This clonotype was observed many times. The chain combines TRBV5-8 with TRBJ2-1, with D hard to call. Germline V gives CDR1 SGHTS, CDR2 YDEGEE. This CDR3 region has 15 residues. V lost 1 base to trimming and J lost 0 bases, with 8 bases between them. The DNA of the CDR3 is TGTGCCAGCAGCTTGTACGGTAGCTCCTACAATGAGCAGTTCTTC. Amino acids: CASSLYGSSYNEQFF.

This clonotype came up a few times. The rearrangement links TRBV2 to TRBJ2-5, with 10 bases matching TRBD2. Germline V gives CDR1 SNHLY, CDR2 FYNNEI. Trimming took 4 bases from V and 4 from J; bases not matched to a gene: 6. CDR3 length: 15 amino acids. CDR3 in amino acids: CASSVKLAGAETQYF. The DNA of the CDR3 is TGTGCCAGCAGTGTTAAGCTAGCGGGAGCAGAGACCCAGTACTTC. The complete variable domain, with remaining parts taken from reference TRBV2 and TRBJ2-5, reads EPEVTQTPSHQVTQMGQEVILRCVPISNHLYFYWYRQILGQKVEFLVSFYNNEISEKSEIFDDQFSVERPDGSNFTLKIRSTKLEDSAMYFCASSVKLAGAETQYFGPGTRLLVL.

This clonotype has only one observation. The chain carries TRBV16 and TRBJ1-1, with a tentative D call TRBD1 (6 bases). This CDR3 comprises 12 residues. Trimming removed 7 bases at V and 5 bases at J, with 11 bases between. The V gene's germline CDR1 is KGHSY and CDR2 FQNENV. The CDR3 here is CASMGGRTEAFF. For the CDR3, the DNA is TGTGCCAGCATGGGGGGGCGAACTGAAGCTTTCTTT. Drawing the rest from reference TRBV16 and TRBJ1-1, the complete variable domain is GEEVAQTPKHLVRGEGQKAKLYCAPIKGHSYVFWYQQVLKNEFKFLISFQNENVFDETGMPKERFSAKCLPNSPCSLEIQATKLEDSAVYFCASMGGRTEAFFGQGTRLTVV.

This clonotype has a handful of counts. The V call is TRBV6-1, the J call TRBJ2-1, with 7 bases that match TRBD2. Looked up from germline, CDR1 is MNHNS and CDR2 is SASEGT. The CDR3 is made up of 16 amino acids. The J segment lost 2 bases and the V segment lost 6 bases, leaving 10 bases of the junction unmatched. In DNA, the CDR3 is TGTGCCAGCAGGGGGGGGGACGGCCGGGCCTACAATGAGCAGTTCTTC. Protein: CASRGGDGRAYNEQFF.

This clonotype came up many times. This chain links TRBV12-3 or TRBV12-4 with TRBJ2-1; D could derive from TRBD1 or TRBD2 (6 bases each). The CDR3 is 17 residues long. V was cut by 6 bases and J by 9 bases, with 27 bases left in between. The CDR3 nucleotides are TGTGCCAGCAGGCGGGACATAAGTGATAACAACTTTGGTGAGCAGTTCTTC. Its translation: CASRRDISDNNFGEQFF.